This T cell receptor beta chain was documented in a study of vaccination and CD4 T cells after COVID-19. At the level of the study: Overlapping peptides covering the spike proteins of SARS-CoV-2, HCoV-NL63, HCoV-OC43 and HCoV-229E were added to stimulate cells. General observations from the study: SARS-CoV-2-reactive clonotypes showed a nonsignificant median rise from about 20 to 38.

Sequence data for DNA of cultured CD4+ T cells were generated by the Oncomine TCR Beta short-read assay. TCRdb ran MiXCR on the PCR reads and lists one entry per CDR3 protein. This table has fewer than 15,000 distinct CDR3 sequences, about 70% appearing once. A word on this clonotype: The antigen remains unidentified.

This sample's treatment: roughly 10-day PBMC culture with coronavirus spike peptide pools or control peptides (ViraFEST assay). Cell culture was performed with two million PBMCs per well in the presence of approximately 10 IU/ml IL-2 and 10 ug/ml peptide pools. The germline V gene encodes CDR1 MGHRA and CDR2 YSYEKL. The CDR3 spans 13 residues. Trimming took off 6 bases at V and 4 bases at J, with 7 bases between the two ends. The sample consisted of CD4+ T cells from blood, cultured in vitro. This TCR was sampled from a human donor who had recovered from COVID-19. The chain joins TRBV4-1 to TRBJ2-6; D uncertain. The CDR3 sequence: CASRQTGANVLTF. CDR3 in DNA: TGCGCCAGCAGACAAACAGGGGCCAACGTCCTGACTTTC.